The rows below give T cell receptor beta chains drawn from one sample of a study of tumor-infiltrating lymphocytes in localized non-small cell lung cancer. Generated by immunoSEQ multiplex PCR, the TCRdb table keeps only in-frame clones and is missing some. The data show some 7,800 clones, approximately 80% seen once. Specimen: lung tumor tissue. These receptors were collected from a human donor with non-small cell lung cancer. Both conserved end residues are part of each CDR3. A D gene is named only where the DNA matches it firmly. A clone size is listed for some rows: how often the clone was seen (once, few, many), or a class if it is expanded.

TRBJ2-7 . TRBD2 TRBV7-9 TGTGCCAGCAGTTCCACTAGCGGGATTTACGAGCAGTACTTC CASSSTSGIYEQYF
TRBJ2-2 . TRBD2 TRBV29-1 TGCAGCGTTGGATACTCTAGCGGGGGCCCGGGAACCGGGGAGCTGTTTTTT CSVGYSSGGPGTGELFF
TRBJ2-7 . TRBD2 TRBV7-2 TGTGCCAGCAGCTTAATCCCCACATCTGGGGGAGGGCTGGGCGAGCAGTACTTC CASSLIPTSGGGLGEQYF
TRBJ1-6 . TRBD1 TRBV6-6 TGTGCCAGCAGCACAGCTCAGGGGACAGGGCGTACCCTCCACTTT CASSTAQGTGRTLHF
TRBJ2-2 . TRBD1 TRBV4-3 TGCGCCAGCAGCCACCAAGGGGGCATAGGCACCGGGGAGCTGTTTTTT CASSHQGGIGTGELFF
TRBJ1-4 . TRBD1 TRBV6-6 TGTGCCAGCAGCCTACCGGGACAGGGGACGCTCGGACTGTTTTTT CASSLPGQGTLGLFF
TRBJ2-3 few . TRBV7-9 TGTGCCAGCAGCTCGCCGAGCGGGAGCACAGATACGCAGTATTTT CASSSPSGSTDTQYF
TRBJ1-1 . . TRBV5-1 TGCGCCAGCAGCTTGGAGGGGACGGCTTTCTTT CASSLEGTAFF
TRBJ1-3 . . TRBV5-1 TGCGCCAGCAGCTTGGGTAGCGTCTCTGGAAACACCATATATTTT CASSLGSVSGNTIYF
TRBJ1-1 . . TRBV2 TGTGCCAGCAGCCCCCAAGGAAACACTGAAGCTTTCTTT CASSPQGNTEAFF
TRBJ2-7 . . TRBV10-1 TGCGCCATGCAGGGGTACGAGCAGTACTTC CAMQGYEQYF
TRBJ2-6 . . TRBV7-2 TGTGCCAGCAGCCCCAGGCAAAATGCCATCTCTGGGGCCAACGTCCTGACTTTC CASSPRQNAISGANVLTF
TRBJ2-1 . TRBD2 TRBV5-1 TGCGCCAGCAGCTCTTCAGCGGGAGCCCGCAATGAGCAGTTCTTC CASSSSAGARNEQFF
TRBJ1-2 . . TRBV4-3 TGCGCCAGCAGCCAAGAGCAGATTACTAACTATGGCTACACCTTC CASSQEQITNYGYTF
TRBJ2-2 few TRBD1 TRBV5-6 TGTGCCAGCAGCTTGCGGACAGGGGTCACCGGGGAGCTGTTTTTT CASSLRTGVTGELFF
TRBJ1-1 . TRBD1 TRBV7-8 TGTGCCAGCAGCCTGACAGGGGGCACTGAAGCTTTCTTT CASSLTGGTEAFF
TRBJ2-1 few . TRBV28 TGTGCCAGCCGGGGGGCTTTCGATGAGCAGTTCTTC CASRGAFDEQFF
TRBJ2-1 . TRBD2 TRBV4-1 TGCGCCAGCAGCCAGACTAGCGGGAGGGAAGATGAGCAGTTCTTC CASSQTSGREDEQFF
TRBJ2-1 few . TRBV20-1 TGCAGTGCCCGGGGCGATGAGCAGTTCTTC CSARGDEQFF
TRBJ2-5 . . TRBV10-3 TGTGCCATCGGGGCTGCCCGGCCACAAGAGACCCAGTACTTC CAIGAARPQETQYF
TRBJ1-2 . . TRBV14 TGTGCCAGCAGCTCCAGTGGGGACTATGGCTACACCTTC CASSSSGDYGYTF
TRBJ2-5 . . TRBV14 TGTGCCAGCAGCCAAGCACCCCAAGAGACCCAGTACTTC CASSQAPQETQYF
TRBJ2-2 . . TRBV9 TGTGCCAGCAGCGTAGAGGATTTAACGAACACCGGGGAGCTGTTTTTT CASSVEDLTNTGELFF
TRBJ2-2 . . TRBV11-3 TGTGCCAGCAGGTCGGATCCAGGGGTCACCGGGGAGCTGTTTTTT CASRSDPGVTGELFF
TRBJ2-7 . TRBD2 TRBV7-9 TGTGCCAGCAGCTTAGCGCGAGCGGGCGGGACTAGGTCGTGGGAGCAGTACTTC CASSLARAGGTRSWEQYF
TRBJ1-2 . . TRBV7-2 TGTGCCAGCAGCTTAGGTTTAACAGGGCAGCGCGGCTACACCTTC CASSLGLTGQRGYTF
TRBJ1-3 few TRBD1 TRBV7-8 TGTGCCAGCAGCTTCCAGGGGGCTGGCGGAAACACCATATATTTT CASSFQGAGGNTIYF
TRBJ2-3 . TRBD2 TRBV5-1 TGCGCCAGCAGCTTGGGGACTAGGAGCGATACGCAGTATTTT CASSLGTRSDTQYF
TRBJ1-2 . TRBD1 TRBV4-3 TGCGCCAGCAGCCAAGCAAGAACAGGGGGTGCTACTAACTATGGCTACACCTTC CASSQARTGGATNYGYTF
TRBJ1-1 . TRBD1 TRBV5-1 TGCGCCAGCAGCTTGGTGCCCTCGGGACAGGGCAACACTGAAGCTTTCTTT CASSLVPSGQGNTEAFF
TRBJ2-2 few TRBD1 TRBV28 TGTGCCAGCCTTGGACAGGGAAACACCGGGGAGCTGTTTTTT CASLGQGNTGELFF
TRBJ1-2 once . TRBV20-1 TGCAGTGCTATGATGGGAGGTGGCTACACCTTC CSAMMGGGYTF
TRBJ2-1 . TRBD2 TRBV4-1 TGCGCCAGCAGCCAAGATTGGAGGCTAGCGGGAGGAGGGAATGAGCAGTTCTTC CASSQDWRLAGGGNEQFF
TRBJ2-3 . . TRBV20-1 TGCAGTGCCGAGGGGACTCTGAGGTATTTT CSAEGTLRYF
TRBJ2-5 . TRBD1 TRBV5-1 TGCGCCAGCAGCTCCCAAGGACAGGGAGAGACCCAGTACTTC CASSSQGQGETQYF
TRBJ2-1 few TRBD2 TRBV5-4 TGTGCCAGCAGCCTCGCGACTAGCGGAGTCAGGAATGAGCAGTTCTTC CASSLATSGVRNEQFF
TRBJ2-2 . . TRBV28 TGTGCCAGCAGCCCAGGGGCCGGGGAGCTGTTTTTT CASSPGAGELFF
TRBJ2-5 . . TRBV7-2 TGTGCCACTAGCAAATCGGCCTTCCAAGAGACCCAGTACTTC CATSKSAFQETQYF
TRBJ1-1 . TRBD1 TRBV7-2 TGTGCCAGCAGCTTACTAGGGCTCGCAGGGGGAAGCACTGAAGCTTTCTTT CASSLLGLAGGSTEAFF
TRBJ2-3 . . TRBV4-3 TGCGCCAGCAGCCGCCAGGGTCCCACAGATACGCAGTATTTT CASSRQGPTDTQYF
TRBJ1-1 few . TRBV4-1 TGCGCCAGCAGCCAAGGTAGGCCGAACATGAACACTGAAGCTTTCTTT CASSQGRPNMNTEAFF
TRBJ2-7 . . TRBV5-1 TGCGCCAGCAGCTTGGCGTGGGGTTCTGAGCAGTACTTC CASSLAWGSEQYF
TRBJ2-1 . TRBD2 TRBV9 TGTGCCAGCACCACGACTAGCGGATACAATGAGCAGTTCTTC CASTTTSGYNEQFF
TRBJ1-2 . . TRBV27 TGTGCCAGCAGTTTATCAGCGGGGATGGGATTCTATGGCTACACCTTC CASSLSAGMGFYGYTF
TRBJ2-1 few . TRBV18 TGTGCCAGCTCACCGACTAGGGACAATGAGCAGTTCTTC CASSPTRDNEQFF
TRBJ2-7 few . TRBV20-1 TGCAGTGCATCGAGAAACTACGAGCAGTACTTC CSASRNYEQYF
TRBJ1-1 . TRBD1 TRBV25-1 TGTGCCAGCAGTGCACGACAGGGGGAAAGAGCTTTCTTT CASSARQGERAFF
TRBJ2-7 . TRBD1 TRBV5-1 TGCGCCAGCAGCCTGGGACAGGGAGGCGAGCAGTACTTC CASSLGQGGEQYF
TRBJ2-7 . . TRBV15 TGTGCCACCAGCAGAGAAGGGGGGACCTACGAGCAGTACTTC CATSREGGTYEQYF
TRBJ1-2 . . TRBV19 TGTGCCAGTAGAGGGGAAGGGGCGGATGGCTACACCTTC CASRGEGADGYTF
TRBJ2-7 . TRBD1 TRBV5-1 TGCGCCAGCAGCTTGGGGTACCACAGGGGGCGTTTAACCTACGAGCAGTACTTC CASSLGYHRGRLTYEQYF
TRBJ2-1 . . TRBV5-1 TGCGCCAGCAGCGAGAACGGTGAGCAGTTCTTC CASSENGEQFF